This TCR beta chain was identified in a study of Tregs in tolerant kidney transplant recipients. Study overall: Mixed chimerism was transient after nonmyeloablative marrow transplants from related graft donors. Study-wide results and caveats: Activated donor B cell expansion appeared to reveal the most relevant donor-specific TCRbeta repertoire.

Unstimulated Tregs (CD4+CD25+CD127-) and CD4+CD25- non-Tregs were sorted from PBMCs. Thawed PBMCs were rested overnight at 37°C with 200 to 250 IU/ml IL-2 before regulatory T cell sorting. Sequenced by immunoSEQ multiplex PCR; TCRdb stores in-frame clones only, minus some. The table has tens of thousands of clones, 85% to 95% seen once; the top ten hold about 0.36%. Notes on this clone: Its specificity is unknown. Other DNA sequences in this sample translate to the same CDR3.

The V gene end was trimmed by 1 base and the J gene end by 0 bases; junction bases not matched to a gene: 1. The CDR3 runs 15 residues. CDR1 and CDR2 from the germline V gene are LGHNA and YSLEER. Sequences were derived from Tregs from blood, sampled before the transplant. This clonotype was obtained from a human donor who received a combined kidney and bone marrow transplant. The J gene is TRBJ2-3, the V gene TRBV4-3; 7 bases agree with TRBD2. The chain's CDR3 is CASSQASGSTDTQYF. The CDR3, as DNA: TGCGCCAGCAGCCAAGCTAGCGGTAGCACAGATACGCAGTATTTT.